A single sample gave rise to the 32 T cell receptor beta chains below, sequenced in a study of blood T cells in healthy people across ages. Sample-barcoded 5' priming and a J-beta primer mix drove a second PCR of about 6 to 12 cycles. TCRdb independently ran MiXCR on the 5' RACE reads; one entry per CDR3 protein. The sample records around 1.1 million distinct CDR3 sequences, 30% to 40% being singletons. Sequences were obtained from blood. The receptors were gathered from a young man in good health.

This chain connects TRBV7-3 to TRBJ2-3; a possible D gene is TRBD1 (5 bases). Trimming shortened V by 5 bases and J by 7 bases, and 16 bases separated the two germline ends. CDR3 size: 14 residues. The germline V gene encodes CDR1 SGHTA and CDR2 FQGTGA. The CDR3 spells CASSDTGFENTQYF. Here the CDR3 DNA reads TGTGCCAGCAGCGATACAGGCTTCGAAAATACGCAGTATTTT.

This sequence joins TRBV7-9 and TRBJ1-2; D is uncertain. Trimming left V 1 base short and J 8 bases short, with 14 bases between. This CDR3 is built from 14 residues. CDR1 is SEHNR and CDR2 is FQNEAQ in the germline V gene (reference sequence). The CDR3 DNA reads TGTGCCAGCAGCTTAGAGGTGATCCCTAACGGCTACACCTTC. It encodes CASSLEVIPNGYTF.

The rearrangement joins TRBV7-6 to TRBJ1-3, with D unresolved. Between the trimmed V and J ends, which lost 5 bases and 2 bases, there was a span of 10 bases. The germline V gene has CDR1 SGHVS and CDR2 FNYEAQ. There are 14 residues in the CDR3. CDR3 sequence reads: CASSPGSAGNTIYF. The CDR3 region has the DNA TGTGCCAGCAGCCCTGGGAGCGCTGGAAACACCATATATTTT.

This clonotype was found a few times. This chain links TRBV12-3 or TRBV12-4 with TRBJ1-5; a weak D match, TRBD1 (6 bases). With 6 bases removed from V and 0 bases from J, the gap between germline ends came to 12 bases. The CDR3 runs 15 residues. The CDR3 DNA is TGTGCCAGCAGCAAGACAGGTGATAGCAATCAGCCCCAGCATTTT. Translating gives CASSKTGDSNQPQHF.

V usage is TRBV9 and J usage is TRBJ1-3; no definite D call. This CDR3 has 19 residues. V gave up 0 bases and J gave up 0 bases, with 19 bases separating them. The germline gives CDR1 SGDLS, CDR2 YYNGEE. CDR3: CASSVAGLPPSDSGNTIYF. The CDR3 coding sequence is TGTGCCAGCAGCGTAGCGGGTCTACCCCCTTCAGACTCTGGAAACACCATATATTTT.

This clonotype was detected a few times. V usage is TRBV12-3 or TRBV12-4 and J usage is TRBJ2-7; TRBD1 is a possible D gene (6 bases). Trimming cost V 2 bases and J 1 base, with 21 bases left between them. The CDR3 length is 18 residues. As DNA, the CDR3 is TGTGCCAGCAGTTTACACAGCCCGACCGGGACACCTTCCTACGAGCAGTACTTC. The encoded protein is CASSLHSPTGTPSYEQYF.

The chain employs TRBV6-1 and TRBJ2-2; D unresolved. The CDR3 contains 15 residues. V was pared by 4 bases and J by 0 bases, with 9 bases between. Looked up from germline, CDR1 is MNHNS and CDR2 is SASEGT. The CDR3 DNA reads TGTGCCAGCAGTGTGTTGGGTTCGAACACCGGGGAGCTGTTTTTT. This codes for CASSVLGSNTGELFF.

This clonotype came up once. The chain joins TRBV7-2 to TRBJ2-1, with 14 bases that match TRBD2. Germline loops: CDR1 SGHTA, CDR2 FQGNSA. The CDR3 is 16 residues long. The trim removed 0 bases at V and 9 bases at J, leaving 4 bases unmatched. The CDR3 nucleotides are TGTGCCAGCAGCTTAGCGGGACTAGCGGGAGAGGGTGAGCAGTTCTTC. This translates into CASSLAGLAGEGEQFF.

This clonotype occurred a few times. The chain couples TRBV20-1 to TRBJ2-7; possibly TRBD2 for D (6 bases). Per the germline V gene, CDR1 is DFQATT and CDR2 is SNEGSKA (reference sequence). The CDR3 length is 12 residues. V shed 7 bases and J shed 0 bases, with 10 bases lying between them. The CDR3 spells CSGGAHSYEQYF. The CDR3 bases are TGCAGTGGCGGGGCCCACTCCTACGAGCAGTACTTC.

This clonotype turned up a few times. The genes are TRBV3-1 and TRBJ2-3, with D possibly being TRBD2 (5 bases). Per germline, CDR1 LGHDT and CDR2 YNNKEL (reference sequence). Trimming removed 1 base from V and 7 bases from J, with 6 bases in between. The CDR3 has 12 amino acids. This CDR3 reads CASSQGGYTQYF. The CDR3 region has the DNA TGTGCCAGCAGCCAAGGCGGGTATACGCAGTATTTT.

The CDR3 DNA reads as TGCGCCAGCAGCCAAGAATTGGCGGGTCTATCCAAAGCCAATCAGCCCCAGCATTTT. Translation gives CASSQELAGLSKANQPQHF. This sequence joins TRBV4-3 and TRBJ1-5, with D hard to call. This CDR3 has 19 residues. V gave up 0 bases and J gave up 3 bases, with 21 bases separating them. Germline-derived CDR1 and CDR2 are LGHNA and YSLEER.

CDR3 DNA sequence: TGCGCCAGCAGCCTACACCGGGACAGAAATCAGCCCCAGCATTTT. This codes for CASSLHRDRNQPQHF. The rearrangement links TRBV4-1 to TRBJ1-5, with TRBD1 matching over 7 bases. V lost 4 bases, J lost 4 bases, and 7 bases stayed unmatched. This CDR3 contains 15 residues. CDR1 and CDR2 (germline): MGHRA, YSYEKL.

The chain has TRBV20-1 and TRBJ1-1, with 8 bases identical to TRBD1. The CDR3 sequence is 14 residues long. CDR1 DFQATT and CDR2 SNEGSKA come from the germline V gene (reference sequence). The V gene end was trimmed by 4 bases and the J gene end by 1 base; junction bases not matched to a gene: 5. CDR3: CSATHRGKNTEAFF. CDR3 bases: TGCAGTGCTACCCACAGGGGGAAGAACACTGAAGCTTTCTTT.

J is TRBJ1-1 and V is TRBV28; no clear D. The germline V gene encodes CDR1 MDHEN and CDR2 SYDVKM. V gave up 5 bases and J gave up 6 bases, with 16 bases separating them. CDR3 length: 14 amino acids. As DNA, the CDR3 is TGTGCCAGCAGTACATTACAAGAACACGCTGAAGCTTTCTTT. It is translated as CASSTLQEHAEAFF.

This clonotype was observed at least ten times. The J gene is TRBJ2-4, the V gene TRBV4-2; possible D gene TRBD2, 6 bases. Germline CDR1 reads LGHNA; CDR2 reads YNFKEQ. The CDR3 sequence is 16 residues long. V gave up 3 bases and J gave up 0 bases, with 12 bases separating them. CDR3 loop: CASSQGLALAKNIQYF. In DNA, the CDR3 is TGTGCCAGCAGCCAGGGGCTAGCGCTAGCCAAAAACATTCAGTACTTC.

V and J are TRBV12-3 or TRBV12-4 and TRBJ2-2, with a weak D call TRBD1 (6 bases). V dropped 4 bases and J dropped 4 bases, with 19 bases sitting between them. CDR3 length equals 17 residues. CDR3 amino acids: CASSSETGTRSTGELFF. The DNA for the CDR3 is TGTGCCAGCAGTTCGGAAACCGGGACACGAAGCACCGGGGAGCTGTTTTTT.

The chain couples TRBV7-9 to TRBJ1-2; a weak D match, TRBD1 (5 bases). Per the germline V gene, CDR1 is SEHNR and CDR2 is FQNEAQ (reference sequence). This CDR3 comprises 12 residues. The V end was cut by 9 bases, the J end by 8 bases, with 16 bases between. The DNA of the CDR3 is TGTGCCAGTGCTCAAGGGGTAGTAGGCTACACCTTC. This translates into CASAQGVVGYTF.

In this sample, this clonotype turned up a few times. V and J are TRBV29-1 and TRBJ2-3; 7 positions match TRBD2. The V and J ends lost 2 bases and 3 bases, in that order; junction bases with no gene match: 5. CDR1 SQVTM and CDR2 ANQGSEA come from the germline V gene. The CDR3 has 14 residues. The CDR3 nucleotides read TGCAGCGTTGAATCCAGCGGGGTAACAGATACGCAGTATTTT. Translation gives CSVESSGVTDTQYF.

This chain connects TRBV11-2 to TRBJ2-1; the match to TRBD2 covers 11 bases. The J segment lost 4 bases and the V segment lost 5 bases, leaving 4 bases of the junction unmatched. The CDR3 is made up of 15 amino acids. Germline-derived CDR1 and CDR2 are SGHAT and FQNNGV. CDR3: CASSTSGGDYNEQFF. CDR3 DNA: TGTGCCAGCAGCACTAGCGGGGGTGATTACAATGAGCAGTTCTTC. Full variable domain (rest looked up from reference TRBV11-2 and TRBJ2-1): EAGVAQSPRYKIIEKRQSVAFWCNPISGHATLYWYQQILGQGPKLLIQFQNNGVVDDSQLPKDRFSAERLKGVDSTLKIQPAKLEDSAVYLCASSTSGGDYNEQFFGPGTRLTVL.

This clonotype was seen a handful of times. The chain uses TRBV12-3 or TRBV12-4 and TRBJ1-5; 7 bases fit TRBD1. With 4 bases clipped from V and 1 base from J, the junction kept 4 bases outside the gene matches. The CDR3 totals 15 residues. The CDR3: CASSSQQGSNQPQHF. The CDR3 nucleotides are TGTGCCAGCAGTTCTCAACAGGGGAGCAATCAGCCCCAGCATTTT.

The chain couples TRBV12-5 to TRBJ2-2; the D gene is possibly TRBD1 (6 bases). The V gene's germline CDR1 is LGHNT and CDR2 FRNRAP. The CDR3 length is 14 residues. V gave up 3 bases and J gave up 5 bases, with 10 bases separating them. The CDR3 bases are TGTGCTAGTGGTTTTTACAGGGATACCGGGGAGCTGTTTTTT. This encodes CASGFYRDTGELFF.

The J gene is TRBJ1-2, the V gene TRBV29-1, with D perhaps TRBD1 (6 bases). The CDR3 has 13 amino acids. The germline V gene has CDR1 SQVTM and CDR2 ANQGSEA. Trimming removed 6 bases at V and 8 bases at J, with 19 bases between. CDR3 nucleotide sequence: TGCAGCGTAACCGACACAGGGAAATGGGGCTACACCTTC. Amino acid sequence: CSVTDTGKWGYTF.

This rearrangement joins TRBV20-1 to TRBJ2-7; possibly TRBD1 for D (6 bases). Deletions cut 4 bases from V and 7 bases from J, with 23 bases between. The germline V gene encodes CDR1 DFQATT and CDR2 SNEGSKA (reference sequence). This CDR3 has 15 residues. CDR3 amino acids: CSATQTGDIYNEQYF. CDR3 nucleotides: TGCAGTGCTACCCAGACAGGAGACATCTACAATGAGCAGTACTTC.

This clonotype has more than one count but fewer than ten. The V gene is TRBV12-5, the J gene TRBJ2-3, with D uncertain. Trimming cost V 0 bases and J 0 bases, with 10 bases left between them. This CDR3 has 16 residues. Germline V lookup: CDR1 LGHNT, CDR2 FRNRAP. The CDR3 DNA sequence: TGTGCTAGTGGTTTGGTAGGAAGGGTTAGCACAGATACGCAGTATTTT. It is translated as CASGLVGRVSTDTQYF.

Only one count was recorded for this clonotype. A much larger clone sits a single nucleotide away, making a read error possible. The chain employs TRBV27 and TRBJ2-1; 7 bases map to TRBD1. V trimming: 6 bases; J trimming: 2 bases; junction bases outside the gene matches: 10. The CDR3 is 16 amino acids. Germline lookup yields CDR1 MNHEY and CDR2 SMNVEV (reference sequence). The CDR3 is CASSLQGTGPYNEQFF. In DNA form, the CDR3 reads TGTGCCAGCAGCCTACAGGGGACGGGGCCCTACAATGAGCAGTTCTTC.

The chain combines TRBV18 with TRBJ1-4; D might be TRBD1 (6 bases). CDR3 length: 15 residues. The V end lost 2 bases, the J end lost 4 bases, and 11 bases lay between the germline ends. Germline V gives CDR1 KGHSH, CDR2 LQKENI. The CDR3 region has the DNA TGTGCCAGCTCACCAGACTCAGGGGATAATGAAAAACTGTTTTTT. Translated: CASSPDSGDNEKLFF.

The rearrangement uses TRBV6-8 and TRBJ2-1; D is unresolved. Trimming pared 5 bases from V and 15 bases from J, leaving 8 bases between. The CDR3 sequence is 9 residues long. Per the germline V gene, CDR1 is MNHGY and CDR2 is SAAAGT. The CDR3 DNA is TGTGCCAGCAGTGCAACCTGGTTCTTC. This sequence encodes CASSATWFF.

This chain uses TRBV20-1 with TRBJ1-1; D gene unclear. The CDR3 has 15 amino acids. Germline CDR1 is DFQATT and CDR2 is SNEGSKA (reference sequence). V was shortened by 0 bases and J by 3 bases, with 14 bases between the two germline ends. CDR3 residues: CSAREPLGGDTEAFF. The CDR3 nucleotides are TGCAGTGCTAGAGAACCTCTCGGTGGGGACACTGAAGCTTTCTTT.

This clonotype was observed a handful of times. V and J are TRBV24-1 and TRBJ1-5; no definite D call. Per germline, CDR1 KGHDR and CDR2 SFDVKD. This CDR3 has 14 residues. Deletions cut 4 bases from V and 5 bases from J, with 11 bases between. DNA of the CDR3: TGTGCCACCAGTGAAAGGAGCCCGGATCAGCCCCAGCATTTT. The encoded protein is CATSERSPDQPQHF.

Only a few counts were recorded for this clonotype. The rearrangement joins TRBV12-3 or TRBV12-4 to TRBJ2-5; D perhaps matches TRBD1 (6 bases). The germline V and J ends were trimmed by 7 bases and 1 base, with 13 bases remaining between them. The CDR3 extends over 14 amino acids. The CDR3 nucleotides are TGTGCCAGCACCCCGGACAGATTCCAAGAGACCCAGTACTTC. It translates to CASTPDRFQETQYF.

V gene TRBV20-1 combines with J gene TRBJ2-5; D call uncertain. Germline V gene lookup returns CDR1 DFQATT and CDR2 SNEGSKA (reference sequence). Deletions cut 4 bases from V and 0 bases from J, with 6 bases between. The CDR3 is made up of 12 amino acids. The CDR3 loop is CSATAYQETQYF. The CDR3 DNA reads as TGCAGTGCTACAGCGTACCAAGAGACCCAGTACTTC.

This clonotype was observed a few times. The CDR3 protein is CASSSRDGAIQETQYF. The CDR3 nucleotides read TGCGCCAGCAGCAGCCGGGACGGAGCAATCCAAGAGACCCAGTACTTC. This chain connects TRBV4-1 to TRBJ2-5; D tentatively fits TRBD1 or TRBD2 (5 bases each). Trimming removed 5 bases at V and 1 base at J, with 17 bases between. CDR3 length: 16 residues. From germline, CDR1 is MGHRA and CDR2 YSYEKL.